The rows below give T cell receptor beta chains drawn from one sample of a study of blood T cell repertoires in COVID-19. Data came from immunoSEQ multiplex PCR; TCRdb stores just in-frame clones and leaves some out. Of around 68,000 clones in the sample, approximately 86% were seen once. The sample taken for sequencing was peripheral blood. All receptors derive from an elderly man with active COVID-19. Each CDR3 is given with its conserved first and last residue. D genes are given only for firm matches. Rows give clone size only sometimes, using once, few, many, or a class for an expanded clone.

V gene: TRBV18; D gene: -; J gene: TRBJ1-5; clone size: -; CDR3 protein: CASSPMTVNQPQHF; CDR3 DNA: TGTGCCAGCTCACCAATGACAGTAAATCAGCCCCAGCATTTT
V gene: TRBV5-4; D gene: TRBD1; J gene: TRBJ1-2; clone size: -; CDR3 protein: CASSFNRDSPYGYTF; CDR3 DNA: TGTGCCAGCAGCTTCAATCGGGACAGCCCTTATGGCTACACCTTC
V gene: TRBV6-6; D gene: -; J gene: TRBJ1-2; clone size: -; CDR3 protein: CASRSTDNYGYTF; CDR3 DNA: TGTGCCAGCAGGTCGACAGATAATTATGGCTACACCTTC
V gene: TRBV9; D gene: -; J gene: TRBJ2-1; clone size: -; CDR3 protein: CASSDGALLSNEQFF; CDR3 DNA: TGTGCCAGCAGCGATGGGGCGTTACTGAGCAATGAGCAGTTCTTC
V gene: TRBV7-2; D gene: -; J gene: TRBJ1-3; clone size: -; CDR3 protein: CASSLAFSGYAGNTIYF; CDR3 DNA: TGTGCCAGCAGCTTAGCGTTCTCAGGGTACGCAGGAAACACCATATATTTT
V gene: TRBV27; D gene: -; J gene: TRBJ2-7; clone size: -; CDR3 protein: CASSLPGAYEQYF; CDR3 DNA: TGTGCCAGCAGTTTGCCAGGTGCCTACGAGCAGTACTTC
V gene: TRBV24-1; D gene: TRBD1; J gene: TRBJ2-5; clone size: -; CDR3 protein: CATGTGTGEGETQYF; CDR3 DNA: TGTGCCACGGGGACCGGGACAGGGGAGGGAGAGACCCAGTACTTC
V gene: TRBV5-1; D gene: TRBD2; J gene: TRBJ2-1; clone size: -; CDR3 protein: CASSGLVGDNEQFF; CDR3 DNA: TGCGCCAGCAGCGGACTAGTGGGGGACAATGAGCAGTTCTTC
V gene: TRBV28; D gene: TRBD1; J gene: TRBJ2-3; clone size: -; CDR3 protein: CASSLTGTGTNTQYF; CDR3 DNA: TGTGCCAGCAGTTTGACCGGGACAGGGACCAATACGCAGTATTTT
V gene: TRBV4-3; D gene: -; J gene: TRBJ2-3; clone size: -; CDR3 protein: CASSQVHTDTQYF; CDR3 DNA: TGCGCCAGCAGCCAAGTACACACAGATACGCAGTATTTT
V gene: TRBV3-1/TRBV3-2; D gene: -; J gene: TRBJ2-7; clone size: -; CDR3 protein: CASSQESMAGLPTMTSF; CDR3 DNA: TGTGCCAGCAGCCAAGAATCAATGGCAGGACTTCCAACGATGACGTCGTTC
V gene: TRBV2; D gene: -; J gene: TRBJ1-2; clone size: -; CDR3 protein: CASSDGRGYYGYTF; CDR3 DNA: TGTGCCAGCAGTGATGGCAGGGGATACTATGGCTACACCTTC
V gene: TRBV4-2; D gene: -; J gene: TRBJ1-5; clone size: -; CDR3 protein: CASEQDKYSNQPQHF; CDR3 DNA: TGTGCCAGCGAACAAGACAAATATAGCAATCAGCCCCAGCATTTT
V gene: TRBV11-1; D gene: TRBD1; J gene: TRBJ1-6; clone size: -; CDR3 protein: CASSFLTGYNSPLHF; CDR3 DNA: TGTGCCAGCAGCTTTCTGACAGGGTATAATTCACCCCTCCACTTT
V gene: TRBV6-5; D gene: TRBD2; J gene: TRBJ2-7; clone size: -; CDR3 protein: CASRGTSGYEQYF; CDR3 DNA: TGTGCCAGCAGGGGTACTAGCGGGTACGAGCAGTACTTC
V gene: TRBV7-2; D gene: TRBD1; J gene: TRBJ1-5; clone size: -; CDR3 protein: CASSQGTGRNQPQHF; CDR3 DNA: TGTGCCAGCAGCCAGGGGACAGGCCGCAATCAGCCCCAGCATTTT
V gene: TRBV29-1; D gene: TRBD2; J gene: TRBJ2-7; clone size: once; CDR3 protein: CSVTSGSADSYEQYF; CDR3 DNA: TGCAGCGTAACTAGCGGGAGCGCGGACTCCTACGAGCAGTACTTC
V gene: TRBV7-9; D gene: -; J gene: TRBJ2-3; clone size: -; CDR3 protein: CASSPDTDTQYF; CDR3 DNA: TGTGCCAGCAGCCCAGACACAGATACGCAGTATTTT
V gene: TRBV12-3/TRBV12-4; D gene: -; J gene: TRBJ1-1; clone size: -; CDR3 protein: CASSSYLNTEAFF; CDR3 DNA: TGTGCCAGCAGTTCCTACCTGAACACTGAAGCTTTCTTT
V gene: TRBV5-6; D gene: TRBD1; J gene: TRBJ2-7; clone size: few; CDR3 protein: CASSRDRWGYEQYF; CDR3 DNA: TGTGCCAGCAGCCGGGACAGGTGGGGCTACGAGCAGTACTTC
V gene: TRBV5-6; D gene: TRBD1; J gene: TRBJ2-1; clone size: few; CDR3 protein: CASSSEQGAYEQFF; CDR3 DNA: TGTGCCAGCAGCTCGGAACAGGGGGCATATGAGCAGTTCTTC
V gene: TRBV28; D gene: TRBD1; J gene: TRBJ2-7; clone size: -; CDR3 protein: CASSRTGYEQYF; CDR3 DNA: TGTGCCAGCAGTCGGACAGGATACGAGCAGTACTTC
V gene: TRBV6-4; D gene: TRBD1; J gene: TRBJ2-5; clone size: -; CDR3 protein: CASSRDRKETQYF; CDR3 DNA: TGTGCCAGCAGTCGGGACAGAAAAGAGACCCAGTACTTC
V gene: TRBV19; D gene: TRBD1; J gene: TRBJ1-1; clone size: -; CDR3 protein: CASVPGQGNTEAFF; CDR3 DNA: TGTGCCAGTGTCCCGGGACAGGGTAACACTGAAGCTTTCTTT
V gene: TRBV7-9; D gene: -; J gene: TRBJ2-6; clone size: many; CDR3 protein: CASTTTNPGANVLTF; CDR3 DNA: TGTGCCAGCACTACAACTAACCCTGGGGCCAACGTCCTGACTTTC
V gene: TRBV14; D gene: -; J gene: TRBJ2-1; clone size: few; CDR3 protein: CASSHLAGAGEQFF; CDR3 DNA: TGTGCCAGCAGCCACTTGGCGGGGGCGGGTGAGCAGTTCTTC
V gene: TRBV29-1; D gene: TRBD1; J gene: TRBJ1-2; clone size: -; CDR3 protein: CSASIGTGVNYGYTF; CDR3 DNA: TGCAGCGCTAGCATAGGGACAGGGGTTAACTATGGCTACACCTTC
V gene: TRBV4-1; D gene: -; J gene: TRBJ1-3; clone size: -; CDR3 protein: CASSQTRTGNTIYF; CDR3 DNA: TGCGCCAGCAGCCAGACAAGGACTGGAAACACCATATATTTT
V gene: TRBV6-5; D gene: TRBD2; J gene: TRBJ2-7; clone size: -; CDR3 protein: CASSYPGREYEQYF; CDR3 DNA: TGTGCCAGCAGTTACCCTGGGAGGGAGTACGAGCAGTACTTC
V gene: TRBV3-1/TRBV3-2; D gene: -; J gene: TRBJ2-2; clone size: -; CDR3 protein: CASNRMTGCYSFTTGELFF; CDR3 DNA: TGTGCCAGCAACAGAATGACAGGCTGTTATTCCTTTACGACCGGGGAGCTGTTTTTT
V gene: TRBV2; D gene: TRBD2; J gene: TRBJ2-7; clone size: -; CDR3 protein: CASSVKREVSYEQYF; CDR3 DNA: TGTGCCAGCAGTGTGAAGCGGGAGGTTTCCTACGAGCAGTACTTC
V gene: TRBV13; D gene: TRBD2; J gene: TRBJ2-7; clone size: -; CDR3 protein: CASSFRGLGFYEQYF; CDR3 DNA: TGTGCCAGCAGCTTTAGGGGACTAGGGTTCTACGAGCAGTACTTC
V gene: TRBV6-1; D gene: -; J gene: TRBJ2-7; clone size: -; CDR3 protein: CASSESVSYEQYF; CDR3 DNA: TGTGCCAGCAGTGAATCGGTCTCCTACGAGCAGTACTTC
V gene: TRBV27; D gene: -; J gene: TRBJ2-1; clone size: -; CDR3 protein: CASTDTHRQVSYNEQFF; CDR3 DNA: TGTGCCAGCACCGATACACACAGACAGGTATCCTACAATGAGCAGTTCTTC
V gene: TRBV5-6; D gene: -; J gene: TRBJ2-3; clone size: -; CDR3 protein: CASSLLGEPSTDTQYF; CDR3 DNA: TGTGCCAGCAGCTTGTTGGGAGAGCCTAGCACAGATACGCAGTATTTT
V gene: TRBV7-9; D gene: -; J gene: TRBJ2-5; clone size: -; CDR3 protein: CASRKQGQETQYF; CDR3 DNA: TGTGCCAGCAGAAAACAGGGTCAAGAGACCCAGTACTTC
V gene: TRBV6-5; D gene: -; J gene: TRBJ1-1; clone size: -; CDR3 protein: CASSYSIGGSQTEAFF; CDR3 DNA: TGTGCCAGCAGTTACTCGATCGGTGGGAGCCAGACTGAAGCTTTCTTT